These 13 T cell receptor beta chains were sequenced from one sample in a study of blood T cells in healthy people across ages. Next came a second PCR, run for about 6 to 12 cycles, which used a sample-barcoded 5' primer along with a J-beta primer mix. TCRdb passed the 5' RACE reads through MiXCR, listing each CDR3 protein once. The table lists 1.5 million to 2 million distinct CDR3 sequences, almost 35% of them singletons. The sequenced sample was blood. Receptor source: a woman aged 25 to 45 in good health.

In its sample, this clonotype was seen a few times. The chain is built from TRBV15 and TRBJ1-2, with D uncertain. Trimming removed 3 bases at V and 3 bases at J, with 14 bases between. The germline CDR1 and CDR2 sequences are LNHNV and YYDKDF (reference sequence). This CDR3 contains 15 residues. The CDR3: CATSSRGGWDYGYTF. CDR3 nucleotides: TGTGCCACCAGCAGTCGCGGCGGGTGGGACTATGGCTACACCTTC.

This chain connects TRBV5-1 to TRBJ2-1, with D unresolved. Germline V gives CDR1 SGHRS, CDR2 YFSETQ. Trimming took off 0 bases at V and 3 bases at J, with 16 bases between the two ends. CDR3 size: 17 residues. DNA of the CDR3: TGCGCCAGCAGCTTGGACTCATGGACCCCGAGCTACAATGAGCAGTTCTTC. Translation gives CASSLDSWTPSYNEQFF.

This clonotype was detected only a few times. The CDR3 region has the DNA TGTGCCAGCAGCCAAGCGGACAGGGGGCCCTATGGCTACACCTTC. Translating it yields CASSQADRGPYGYTF. V usage is TRBV3-1 and J usage is TRBJ1-2; TRBD1 aligns across 11 bases. The CDR3 has 15 residues. Losses at the gene ends were 1 base for V and 4 bases for J; bases not matched to a gene: 2. Germline CDR1 is LGHDT and CDR2 is YNNKEL (reference sequence).

In its sample, this clonotype was seen a few times. J is TRBJ2-5 and V is TRBV20-1; TRBD2 aligns across 12 bases. V lost 3 bases, J lost 11 bases, and 10 bases stayed unmatched. This CDR3 region has 14 residues. The germline gives CDR1 DFQATT, CDR2 SNEGSKA (reference sequence). CDR3 DNA sequence: TGCAGTGCTAGTCGTCTAGCGGGGGGGCTTGAGCAGTACTTC. Translating gives CSASRLAGGLEQYF.

This sequence joins TRBV4-2 and TRBJ1-2; unclear D gene. The CDR3 consists of 14 residues. CDR1 LGHNA and CDR2 YNFKEQ come from the germline V gene. The ends were cut back, 0 bases at V and 8 bases at J, with 13 bases in the middle. The CDR3 region is CASSQDRQVLGYTF. Here the CDR3 DNA reads TGTGCCAGCAGCCAAGATAGGCAGGTCTTAGGCTACACCTTC.

This clonotype was found a few times. V usage is TRBV6-6 and J usage is TRBJ2-7, with 8 nucleotides matching TRBD1. The CDR3 is 15 amino acids. Germline V gene sequence: CDR1 MNHNY, CDR2 SVGAGI (reference sequence). The ends lost 4 bases at V and 3 bases at J; junction bases unmatched: 8. The CDR3 coding sequence is TGTGCCAGCAGTTCCTACGACAGGGGAGTCTACGAGCAGTACTTC. Translated, it gives CASSSYDRGVYEQYF.

This clonotype was recorded a few times. The genes are TRBV10-3 and TRBJ2-1, with 7 bases that match TRBD1. The CDR3 sequence is 14 residues long. In germline, CDR1 is ENHRY, CDR2 SYGVKD. The J segment lost 5 bases and the V segment lost 6 bases, leaving 7 bases of the junction unmatched. The CDR3 loop reads CAISRDREDNEQFF. The CDR3 nucleotides read TGTGCCATCAGCCGGGACAGAGAAGACAATGAGCAGTTCTTC.

The chain links TRBV5-1 to TRBJ2-5, with 8 bases that match TRBD1. V shed 0 bases, J shed 5 bases, and the junction held 9 bases outside the gene matches. CDR1 is SGHRS, CDR2 YFSETQ, per germline. CDR3 length: 16 amino acids. The CDR3 spells CASSLVWTGISETQYF. The CDR3 nucleotides read TGCGCCAGCAGCTTGGTTTGGACAGGGATATCGGAGACCCAGTACTTC.

This clonotype has more than one count but fewer than ten. The chain joins TRBV24-1 to TRBJ2-5; TRBD2 matches 14 bases. The CDR3 is 17 amino acids. Germline trimming cut 4 bases from V and 4 bases from J; bases unmatched to any gene: 7. Germline lookup yields CDR1 KGHDR and CDR2 SFDVKD. CDR3 amino acids: CATSDPGTSGSAETQYF. The CDR3 DNA reads TGTGCCACCAGTGACCCTGGGACTAGCGGGAGCGCAGAGACCCAGTACTTC.

Worth noting for this clonotype: The junction differs from germline at one of its ends, possibly a read error. The gene calls are TRBV27 and TRBJ2-3; possibly TRBD1 for D (6 bases). The germline CDR1 and CDR2 sequences are MNHEY and SMNVEV (reference sequence). There are 16 residues in the CDR3. CDR3 bases: TGTGCCAGCAGTGCTACCAGGCTTGGGGGCACAGATGCGCAGTATTTT. It encodes CASSATRLGGTDAQYF.

This clonotype was observed a single time. The rearrangement links TRBV5-1 to TRBJ1-1; a weak D match, TRBD1 (5 bases). Germline-derived CDR1 and CDR2 are SGHRS and YFSETQ. V was clipped by 2 bases and J by 1 base, with 12 bases between them. The CDR3 spans 15 residues. The DNA of the CDR3 is TGCGCCAGCAGCTTCTCTCTCGGGGGGAACACTGAAGCTTTCTTT. This translates into CASSFSLGGNTEAFF.

The rearrangement links TRBV7-2 to TRBJ2-7, with 9 bases that match TRBD1. CDR1 is SGHTA, CDR2 FQGNSA, per germline. This CDR3 is built from 14 residues. V lost 8 bases, J lost 2 bases, and 7 bases stayed unmatched. The CDR3 DNA follows: TGTGCCAGCGGCTCGGACAGGGGCCCCTACGAGCAGTACTTC. Residues: CASGSDRGPYEQYF.

The chain employs TRBV6-6 and TRBJ2-3; D unresolved. Germline-derived CDR1 and CDR2 are MNHNY and SVGAGI (reference sequence). V lost 3 bases to trimming and J lost 2 bases, with 6 bases between them. This CDR3 has 13 residues. The CDR3: CASSYRNTDTQYF. CDR3 nucleotides: TGTGCCAGCAGTTATAGGAACACAGATACGCAGTATTTT.